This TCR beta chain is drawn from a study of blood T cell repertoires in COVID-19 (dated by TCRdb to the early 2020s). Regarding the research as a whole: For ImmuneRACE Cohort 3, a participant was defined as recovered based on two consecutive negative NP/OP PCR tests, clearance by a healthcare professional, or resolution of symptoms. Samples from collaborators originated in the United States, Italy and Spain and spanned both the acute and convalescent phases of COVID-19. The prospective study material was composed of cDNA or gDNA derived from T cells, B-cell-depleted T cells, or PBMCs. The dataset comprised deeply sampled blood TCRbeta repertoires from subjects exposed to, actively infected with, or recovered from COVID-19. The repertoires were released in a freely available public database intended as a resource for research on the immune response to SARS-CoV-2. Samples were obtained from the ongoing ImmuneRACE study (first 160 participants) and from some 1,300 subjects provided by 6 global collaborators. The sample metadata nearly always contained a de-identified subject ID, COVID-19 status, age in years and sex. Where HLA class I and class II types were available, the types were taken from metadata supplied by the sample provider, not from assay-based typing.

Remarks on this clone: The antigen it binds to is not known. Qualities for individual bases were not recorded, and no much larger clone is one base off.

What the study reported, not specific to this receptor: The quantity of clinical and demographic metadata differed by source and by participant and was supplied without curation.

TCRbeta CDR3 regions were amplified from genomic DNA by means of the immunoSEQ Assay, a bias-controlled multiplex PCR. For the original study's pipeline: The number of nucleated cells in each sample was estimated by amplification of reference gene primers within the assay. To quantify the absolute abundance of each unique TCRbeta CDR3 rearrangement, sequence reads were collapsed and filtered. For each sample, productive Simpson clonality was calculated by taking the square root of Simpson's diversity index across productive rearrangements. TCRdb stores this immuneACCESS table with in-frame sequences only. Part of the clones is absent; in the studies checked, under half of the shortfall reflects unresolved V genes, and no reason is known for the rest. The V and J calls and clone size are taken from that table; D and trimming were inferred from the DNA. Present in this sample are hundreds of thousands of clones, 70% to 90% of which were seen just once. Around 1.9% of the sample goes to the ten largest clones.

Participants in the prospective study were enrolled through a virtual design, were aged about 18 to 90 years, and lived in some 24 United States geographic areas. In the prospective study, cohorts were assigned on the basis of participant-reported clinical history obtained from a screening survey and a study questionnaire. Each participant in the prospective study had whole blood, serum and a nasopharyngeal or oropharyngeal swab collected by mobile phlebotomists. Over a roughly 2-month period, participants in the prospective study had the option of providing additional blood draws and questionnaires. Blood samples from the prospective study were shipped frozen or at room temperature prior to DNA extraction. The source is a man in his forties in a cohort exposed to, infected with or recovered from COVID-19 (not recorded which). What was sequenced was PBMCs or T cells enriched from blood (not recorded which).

The CDR3 loop reads CASQGAGNTIYF. The nucleotide sequence is TGTGCCTCACAGGGAGCTGGAAACACCATATATTTT. Recombination linked TRBV6-5 to TRBJ1-3; the D segment could be TRBD1, given 6 matching bases. CDR3 length: 12 amino acids, cysteine to phenylalanine. Only the CDR3 DNA is retained, 36 bases long and in frame from the first base. The junction shows trimming of 11 bases on V and 2 bases on J, plus 10 bases between the germline ends. CDR1 and CDR2 are drawn from the germline V gene: MNHEY, SVGAGI.